This TCR beta chain emerged from a study of T cell responses to AZD1222 COVID-19 vaccine. Findings and caveats of the study: Nearly half of spike-specific TCRs reportedly target variant regions that are unmutated in the B.1.351 and B.1.1.7 variants. The donors showed a predominance of white British ancestry and of females, with possible underestimation of clonal diversity. Vaccine-associated CD4 TCRs spanned spike, dominant at 160-218 and 743-854. Spike-specific TCR breadth and depth went up after people got two AZD1222 doses.

Sequenced by immunoSEQ multiplex PCR; TCRdb stores in-frame clones only, minus some. The sample holds about 120,000 clones, roughly four fifths seen once. The CDR3 loop spans 15 amino acids. Trimming at V came to 4 bases and at J to 4 bases, leaving 8 bases not matched to a gene. The germline V gene encodes CDR1 MNHEY and CDR2 SVGEGT. As to this clone: Its antigen is as yet unknown.

The V and J genes are TRBV6-2 or TRBV6-3 and TRBJ1-2, with TRBD1 matching over 8 bases. The sequencing here drew on peripheral blood, taken on day 0 of AZD1222 vaccination. This TCR was sampled from an adult in good health. The CDR3 loop reads CASSSSGGAAYGYTF. CDR3 sequence (DNA): TGTGCCAGCAGTTCTTCAGGGGGCGCGGCCTATGGCTACACCTTC.